A single sample gave rise to the 14 T cell receptor beta chains below, sequenced in a study of shared T cell receptors in the human thymus. TCRdb's copy holds only in-frame clones and misses some; the assay was immunoSEQ multiplex PCR. The sample carries some 760,000 clones, approximately 85% recorded once. These same data were also listed under a study on human thymus T cells.

What was sequenced was thymocytes. Receptors originate from a girl less than two years old with a congenital heart defect.

This clone is a singleton in its sample. The V gene is TRBV2, the J gene TRBJ1-4; D possibly corresponds to TRBD1 (5 bases). The CDR3 is made up of 17 amino acids. Per the germline V gene, CDR1 is SNHLY and CDR2 is FYNNEI. Deletions cut 6 bases from V and 5 bases from J, with 22 bases between. The CDR3 loop is CASRSRGALFLNEKLFF. The DNA for the CDR3 is TGTGCCAGCAGGTCAAGGGGCGCCCTGTTCCTCAATGAAAAACTGTTTTTT.

The gene calls are TRBV6-5 and TRBJ2-7; a weak D match, TRBD1 (6 bases). This CDR3 contains 13 residues. The germline V and J ends were trimmed by 7 bases and 2 bases, with 12 bases remaining between them. Germline CDR1 reads MNHEY; CDR2 reads SVGAGI. The CDR3 spells CASTRQEPYEQYF. CDR3 nucleotide sequence: TGTGCCAGCACCCGACAGGAGCCCTACGAGCAGTACTTC.

V usage is TRBV6-5 and J usage is TRBJ1-5; 8 nucleotides line up with TRBD1. V trimming: 2 bases; J trimming: 4 bases; junction bases outside the gene matches: 4. The germline CDR1 and CDR2 sequences are MNHEY and SVGAGI. The CDR3 sequence is 15 residues long. In DNA form, the CDR3 reads TGTGCCAGCAGTTACAAGGGACAGGCTAATCAGCCCCAGCATTTT. Its translation: CASSYKGQANQPQHF.

This clone was detected a few times. The rearrangement links TRBV14 to TRBJ1-6; D gene uncertain. Germline loops: CDR1 SGHDN, CDR2 FVKESK. Trimming stripped 5 bases from V and 6 bases from J, with 14 bases between. The length of the CDR3 is 15 residues. The CDR3 is CASSDTRARNSPLHF. The CDR3 DNA follows: TGTGCCAGCAGCGATACGAGGGCCCGTAATTCACCCCTCCACTTT.

This clone was picked up one time. The rearrangement joins TRBV6-5 to TRBJ2-3; 9 nucleotides match TRBD2. The CDR3 has 16 amino acids. Looked up from germline, CDR1 is MNHEY and CDR2 is SVGAGI. Unmatched junction bases numbered 5, after V lost 2 bases and J lost 2 bases. CDR3 sequence: CASSYVAGALTDTQYF. In DNA form, the CDR3 reads TGTGCCAGCAGTTACGTAGCGGGGGCCCTCACAGATACGCAGTATTTT.

The chain has TRBV6-1 and TRBJ1-5; the match to TRBD1 covers 11 bases. The trim removed 5 bases at V and 5 bases at J, leaving 5 bases unmatched. Germline V gene sequence: CDR1 MNHNS, CDR2 SASEGT. CDR3 length equals 15 residues. CDR3 nucleotides: TGTGCCAGCAGTTCGAGGGACAGGGGGGATCAGCCCCAGCATTTT. Its protein is CASSSRDRGDQPQHF.

V is TRBV6-7 and J is TRBJ2-5, with 8 bases identical to TRBD1. TRBV6-7 is noted as an ORF with a role that remains uncertain. V was pared by 6 bases and J by 1 base, with 7 bases of the junction left unmatched. The CDR3 is made up of 15 amino acids. CDR3 DNA sequence: TGTGCCAGCAGACTTCCGGGACAGGTCCAAGAGACCCAGTACTTC. It encodes CASRLPGQVQETQYF.

A single count supports this clone. The gene calls are TRBV5-4 and TRBJ2-5; 10 bases fit TRBD1. In germline, CDR1 is SGHNT, CDR2 YYREEE (reference sequence). The junction had 11 bases not matched to a gene; V was cut back by 1 base and J by 5 bases. This CDR3 is built from 17 residues. CDR3 DNA: TGTGCCAGCAGCTTGTACCACCGGGACAGGGGTAAGGAGACCCAGTACTTC. Its translation: CASSLYHRDRGKETQYF.

The chain has TRBV5-6 and TRBJ1-2; TRBD1 might be the D (5 bases). Germline assignment: CDR1 SGHDT and CDR2 YYEEEE. This CDR3 contains 16 residues. The V and J ends lost 1 base and 2 bases respectively, with 15 bases between them. In nucleotides, the CDR3 is TGTGCCAGCAGCTTGTTCGAGGGGAGGAGGAACTATGGCTACACCTTC. Encoded protein: CASSLFEGRRNYGYTF.

V and J are TRBV19 and TRBJ2-6, with D possibly TRBD1 on 6 matching bases. Trimming cost V 7 bases and J 0 bases, with 16 bases left between them. Germline V lookup: CDR1 LNHDA, CDR2 SQIVND (reference sequence). CDR3 size: 17 residues. The CDR3 DNA reads TGTGCCAGTAAAAGAGGGGGTATTTCCTCTGGGGCCAACGTCCTGACTTTC. This encodes CASKRGGISSGANVLTF. Combining the CDR3 with reference TRBV19 and TRBJ2-6 gives the whole variable domain DGGITQSPKYLFRKEGQNVTLSCEQNLNHDAMYWYRQDPGQGLRLIYYSQIVNDFQKGDIAEGYSVSREKKESFPLTVTSAQKNPTAFYLCASKRGGISSGANVLTFGAGSRLTVL.

This chain links TRBV28 with TRBJ2-3; 11 nucleotides agree with TRBD1. The CDR3 has 16 amino acids. Germline CDR1 reads MDHEN; CDR2 reads SYDVKM. The V segment lost 4 bases and the J segment 3 bases; nucleotides outside the gene matches: 6. CDR3 region: CASSCSGTGGTDTQYF. As DNA, the CDR3 is TGTGCCAGCAGTTGTTCCGGGACAGGGGGAACAGATACGCAGTATTTT.

V is TRBV5-1 and J is TRBJ2-2, with 8 positions matching TRBD1. V lost 4 bases, J lost 3 bases, and 8 bases stayed unmatched. Per the germline V gene, CDR1 is SGHRS and CDR2 is YFSETQ. CDR3 size: 16 residues. Here the CDR3 reads CASSHRTGKDTGELFF. Written as DNA, the CDR3 is TGCGCCAGCAGCCACCGGACAGGGAAGGACACCGGGGAGCTGTTTTTT.

The table lists this clone with a few counts. The chain uses TRBV5-1 and TRBJ1-2, with D possibly matching TRBD1 (6 bases). Trimming cost V 4 bases and J 8 bases, with 18 bases left between them. CDR1 is SGHRS and CDR2 is YFSETQ in the germline V gene. CDR3 size: 14 residues. The chain's CDR3 is CASSLPDSDRGYTF. CDR3 bases: TGCGCCAGCAGCCTCCCGGACAGCGACAGGGGCTACACCTTC.

The V gene is TRBV29-1, the J gene TRBJ2-4; D unresolved. The CDR3 is 15 residues long. From germline, CDR1 is SQVTM and CDR2 ANQGSEA. Trimming pared 6 bases from V and 0 bases from J, leaving 15 bases between. In DNA form, the CDR3 reads TGCAGCGTCGTACCCAGTCACGTAGCCAAAAACATTCAGTACTTC. It translates to CSVVPSHVAKNIQYF.